This TCR beta chain was found in a study of blood T cell repertoires in COVID-19. Study details: COVID-19 samples from acute and convalescent phases originated in the United States, Italy and Spain. The cDNA or gDNA used as material had been derived from T cells, B-cell-depleted T cells, or PBMCs.

The CDR3 extends over 20 amino acids. Per the original data handling: Reference gene primer amplification gave nucleated cell count estimates. Repertoires were generated with immunoSEQ multiplex PCR, while TCRdb's copy carries only in-frame clones and drops some. That table furnishes V, J and clone size, whereas the DNA furnished D and trimming. This table has 180,000 or so clones, approximately 85% appearing once. The chain has TRBV21-1 and TRBJ2-7; TRBD2, as called in the table, went unchecked against the DNA. TRBV21-1 is assigned pseudogene status. This TCR was recovered from a woman over 75 with acute or convalescent COVID-19. Input material: peripheral blood. CDR3 in DNA: TGTGCCAGCAGCAAAGCCACCGGGACTAGCGGGTGGAGGGGCTCCTACGAGCAGTACTTC. Protein sequence: CASSKATGTSGWRGSYEQYF.